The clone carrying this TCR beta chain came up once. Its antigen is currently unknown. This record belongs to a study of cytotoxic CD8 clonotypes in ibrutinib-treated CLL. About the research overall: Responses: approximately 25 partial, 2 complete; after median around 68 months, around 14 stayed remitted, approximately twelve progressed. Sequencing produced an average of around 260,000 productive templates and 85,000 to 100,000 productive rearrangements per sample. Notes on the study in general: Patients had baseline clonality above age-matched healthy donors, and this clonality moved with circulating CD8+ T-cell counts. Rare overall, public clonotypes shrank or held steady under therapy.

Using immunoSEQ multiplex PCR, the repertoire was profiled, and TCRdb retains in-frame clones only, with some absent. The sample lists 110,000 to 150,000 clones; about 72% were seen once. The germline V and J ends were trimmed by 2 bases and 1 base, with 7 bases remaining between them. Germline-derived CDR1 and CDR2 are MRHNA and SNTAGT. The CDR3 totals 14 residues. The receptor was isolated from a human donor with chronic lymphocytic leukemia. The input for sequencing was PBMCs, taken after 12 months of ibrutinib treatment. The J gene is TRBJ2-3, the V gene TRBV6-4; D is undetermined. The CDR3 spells CASSDRPGTDTQYF. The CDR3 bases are TGTGCCAGCAGTGACCGCCCGGGCACAGATACGCAGTATTTT.